The 30 T cell receptor beta chains reported below all come from one sample, sequenced in a study of T cell responses to AZD1222 COVID-19 vaccine. Some clones are missing from TCRdb's copy, which holds only in-frame ones; the method was immunoSEQ multiplex PCR. Of some 95,000 clones listed, approximately 90% were seen once; the top ten hold around an eighth. Sequences were derived from peripheral blood, sampled 28 days after the second AZD1222 dose. These receptors all come from an adult who received the AZD1222 COVID-19 vaccine.

Sample share makes this clone medium-sized. V usage is TRBV5-6 and J usage is TRBJ1-5; TRBD1 matches 9 bases. Trimming at V came to 4 bases and at J to 3 bases, leaving 11 bases not matched to a gene. The germline CDR1 and CDR2 sequences are SGHDT and YYEEEE. This CDR3 region has 17 residues. As DNA, the CDR3 is TGTGCCAGCAGCCTGGACAGGGGTAAGGGACTCAATCAGCCCCAGCATTTT. Translating gives CASSLDRGKGLNQPQHF.

This chain uses TRBV19 with TRBJ2-5; tentatively, D is TRBD1 (6 bases). Germline CDR1 is LNHDA and CDR2 is SQIVND (reference sequence). Trimming cost V 6 bases and J 5 bases, with 22 bases left between them. CDR3 length: 16 amino acids. DNA of the CDR3: TGTGCCAGTAGCAAATATTTTGGGGGCGCCTCCGAGACCCAGTACTTC. This gives the protein CASSKYFGGASETQYF.

V usage is TRBV21-1 and J usage is TRBJ1-5. TRBV21-1 is shown as a pseudogene. This CDR3 has 15 amino acids. The CDR3 is CASSKGLGGRQPQHF. In DNA, the CDR3 is TGTGCCAGCAGCAAAGGACTGGGCGGGAGGCAGCCCCAGCATTTT.

CDR3 loop: CASSPRTNVINNEQFF. CDR3 in DNA: TGTGCCAGCAGCCCAAGGACAAACGTTATTAACAATGAGCAGTTCTTC. The chain joins TRBV5-4 to TRBJ2-1, with a tentative D call TRBD1 (5 bases). The CDR3 covers 16 residues. The V gene lost 4 bases and the J gene lost 5 bases, with 19 bases spanning the gap. Looked up from germline, CDR1 is SGHNT and CDR2 is YYREEE (reference sequence).

The chain couples TRBV7-9 to TRBJ2-3, with D unclear. The CDR3 runs 12 residues. Trimming removed 4 bases from V and 6 bases from J, with 8 bases in between. Germline V gene data show CDR1 as SEHNR and CDR2 as FQNEAQ (reference sequence). The CDR3 reads CASSSRHDTQYF. The CDR3 region has the DNA TGTGCCAGCAGCTCGCGCCACGATACGCAGTATTTT.

The chain is built from TRBV11-2 and TRBJ2-7; TRBD1 is a possible D gene (7 bases). Deletions cut 6 bases from V and 7 bases from J, with 19 bases between. This CDR3 comprises 14 residues. Germline V gene data show CDR1 as SGHAT and CDR2 as FQNNGV. CDR3 sequence: CASSTQGRPPEQYF. In DNA form, the CDR3 reads TGTGCCAGCAGTACACAGGGGAGGCCTCCGGAGCAGTACTTC.

The chain links TRBV9 to TRBJ1-1; 7 bases are shared with TRBD1. The junction had 4 bases not matched to a gene; V was cut back by 3 bases and J by 2 bases. The CDR3 runs to 14 residues. Germline lookup yields CDR1 SGDLS and CDR2 YYNGEE. CDR3 DNA sequence: TGTGCCAGCAGCGGTTGGACAGGAAACACTGAAGCTTTCTTT. Residues: CASSGWTGNTEAFF.

The rearrangement links TRBV7-3 to TRBJ2-5; TRBD2 agrees at 9 bases. V was pared by 5 bases and J by 7 bases, with 8 bases of the junction left unmatched. This CDR3 has 14 residues. Germline V gene sequence: CDR1 SGHTA, CDR2 FQGTGA. Here the CDR3 reads CASSPSAGGATQYF. Here the CDR3 DNA reads TGTGCCAGCAGCCCCTCAGCGGGAGGAGCGACCCAGTACTTC.

The chain recombines TRBV7-3 with TRBJ2-2; the D is unclear. The CDR3 is 13 amino acids. CDR1 SGHTA and CDR2 FQGTGA come from the germline V gene. The V end lost 4 bases, the J end lost 1 base, and 4 bases lay between the germline ends. CDR3 nucleotide sequence: TGTGCCAGCAGCTCAGGGAACACCGGGGAGCTGTTTTTT. Translation gives CASSSGNTGELFF.

This chain joins TRBV7-9 and TRBJ1-2; D is possibly TRBD1 (5 bases). CDR1 SEHNR and CDR2 FQNEAQ come from the germline V gene (reference sequence). The CDR3 contains 14 residues. V lost 5 bases, J lost 4 bases, and 14 bases lay in between. CDR3 sequence reads: CASSPGQGVYGYTF. CDR3 DNA: TGTGCCAGCAGCCCGGGGCAGGGAGTCTATGGCTACACCTTC.

The chain joins TRBV24-1 to TRBJ1-4; D is undetermined. Trimming took off 0 bases at V and 8 bases at J, with 12 bases between the two ends. The CDR3 spans 15 residues. Germline CDR1 reads KGHDR; CDR2 reads SFDVKD. CDR3 bases: TGTGCCACCAGTGATTTGAACTCCCAAGGGGAAAAACTGTTTTTT. Translated, it gives CATSDLNSQGEKLFF.

J is TRBJ1-3 and V is TRBV21-1. TRBV21-1 is an annotated pseudogene. This CDR3 is built from 13 residues. The CDR3 bases are TGTGCCAGCAGCCCCGCGGGGGGAAACACCATATATTTT. It codes for CASSPAGGNTIYF.

The chain links TRBV7-6 to TRBJ1-4; D not resolved. Trimming stripped 0 bases from V and 4 bases from J, with 12 bases between. The CDR3 sequence is 16 residues long. Germline CDR1 and CDR2: SGHVS and FNYEAQ. The CDR3 nucleotides are TGTGCCAGCAGCTTAGCGCGGGCAGCGATTAATGAAAAACTGTTTTTT. Amino acid sequence: CASSLARAAINEKLFF.

The V and J genes are TRBV10-3 and TRBJ1-1; D gene ambiguous. The CDR3 length is 13 residues. The V and J ends lost 5 bases and 1 base respectively, with 8 bases between them. Germline V CDR1 and CDR2: ENHRY, SYGVKD. The CDR3 loop reads CAISTVGNTEAFF. As DNA, the CDR3 is TGTGCCATCAGTACAGTTGGGAACACTGAAGCTTTCTTT.

The V and J genes are TRBV6-5 and TRBJ1-1; tentatively, D is TRBD1 (5 bases). The CDR3 has 14 residues. Trimming took off 0 bases at V and 3 bases at J, with 8 bases between the two ends. Germline CDR1 and CDR2: MNHEY and SVGAGI. CDR3 coding DNA: TGTGCCAGCAGTTACTCCGGGGGGTACACTGAAGCTTTCTTT. Protein product: CASSYSGGYTEAFF.

This clone was seen a few times. V is TRBV2 and J is TRBJ2-7; TRBD1 matches at 10 bases. Trimming removed 9 bases from V and 7 bases from J; junction bases left unmatched: 6. The germline gives CDR1 SNHLY, CDR2 FYNNEI. This CDR3 comprises 12 residues. The CDR3 DNA reads as TGTGCCAGGGGACAGGGGATAGGGGAGCAGTACTTC. Translating it yields CARGQGIGEQYF.

V is TRBV19 and J is TRBJ2-2; no reliable D call. The germline gives CDR1 LNHDA, CDR2 SQIVND (reference sequence). The CDR3 is made up of 14 amino acids. The V gene lost 0 bases and the J gene lost 7 bases, with 9 bases spanning the gap. As DNA, the CDR3 is TGTGCCAGTAGTATAGAGCGGCGTTTCGGGGAGCTGTTTTTT. It yields the protein CASSIERRFGELFF.

V usage is TRBV9 and J usage is TRBJ1-6, with 7 bases aligning to TRBD1. The CDR3 has 15 residues. The germline CDR1 and CDR2 sequences are SGDLS and YYNGEE. Trimming cost V 4 bases and J 12 bases; bases outside gene matches: 13. DNA of the CDR3: TGTGCCAGCAGCACGCGGACAGGAACGGACGGACCCCTCCACTTT. Amino acid sequence: CASSTRTGTDGPLHF. Based on the CDR3 plus reference TRBV9 and TRBJ1-6, the full variable domain is DSGVTQTPKHLITATGQRVTLRCSPRSGDLSVYWYQQSLDQGLQFLIQYYNGEERAKGNILERFSAQQFPDLHSELNLSSLELGDSALYFCASSTRTGTDGPLHFGNGTRLTVT.

The chain recombines TRBV19 with TRBJ1-5; D is perhaps TRBD1 (6 bases). CDR1 and CDR2 from the germline V gene are LNHDA and SQIVND (reference sequence). V was clipped by 6 bases and J by 2 bases, with 14 bases between them. CDR3 length equals 15 residues. As DNA, the CDR3 is TGTGCCAGTAGCATGCAGGGGTTAGGCAATCAGCCCCAGCATTTT. Translated: CASSMQGLGNQPQHF.

This rearrangement joins TRBV9 to TRBJ1-2, with 7 positions matching TRBD1. Trimming at V came to 3 bases and at J to 12 bases, leaving 11 bases not matched to a gene. CDR1 and CDR2 (germline): SGDLS, YYNGEE. This CDR3 has 13 amino acids. The CDR3 bases are TGTGCCAGCAGCGCGCACACAGGGGATGCGCACACCTTC. Translation gives CASSAHTGDAHTF.

V gene TRBV6-5 combines with J gene TRBJ1-6; D is unclear. V was shortened by 6 bases and J by 2 bases, with 8 bases between the two germline ends. Germline V gene sequence: CDR1 MNHEY, CDR2 SVGAGI. The CDR3 spans 14 residues. Here the CDR3 DNA reads TGTGCCAGCAGCCTCGGGCCCTATAATTCACCCCTCCACTTT. Its translation: CASSLGPYNSPLHF.

The chain joins TRBV7-8 to TRBJ1-2, with a possible D match to TRBD1 (5 bases). Germline CDR1 and CDR2: SGHVS and FQNEAQ. The CDR3 spans 14 residues. V was shortened by 1 base and J by 6 bases, with 12 bases between the two germline ends. In nucleotides, the CDR3 is TGTGCCAGCAGCTTAGGCGGACAAGGGGATGGCTACACCTTC. Translated: CASSLGGQGDGYTF.

The chain is built from TRBV7-3 and TRBJ2-5; D is uncertain. This CDR3 spans 13 amino acids. V was trimmed by 6 bases and J by 3 bases, leaving 11 bases between them. From germline, CDR1 is SGHTA and CDR2 FQGTGA. The CDR3 loop reads CASRGSPKETQYF. CDR3 DNA sequence: TGTGCCAGCAGGGGCAGTCCGAAAGAGACCCAGTACTTC.

CDR3 sequence: CASRSGARTEAFF. For the CDR3, the DNA is TGTGCCAGCAGATCAGGGGCGAGGACTGAAGCTTTCTTT. This sequence joins TRBV6-6 and TRBJ1-1; weak D call: TRBD1 (6 bases). Trimming left V 6 bases short and J 5 bases short, with 13 bases between. This CDR3 region has 13 residues. Germline values: CDR1 MNHNY, CDR2 SVGAGI (reference sequence).

This clone was seen a single time. The rearrangement joins TRBV6-5 to TRBJ2-1, with 10 positions matching TRBD2. Germline loops: CDR1 MNHEY, CDR2 SVGAGI. V lost 4 bases, J lost 7 bases, and 4 bases stayed unmatched. The CDR3 has 14 amino acids. The CDR3 protein is CASSLAGGENEQFF. In DNA, the CDR3 is TGTGCCAGCAGTTTAGCGGGAGGAGAAAATGAGCAGTTCTTC.

The chain combines TRBV6-2 or TRBV6-3 with TRBJ2-5; D unclear. CDR3 length equals 11 residues. In germline, CDR1 is MNHEY, CDR2 SVGEGT. V was pared by 3 bases and J by 5 bases, with 4 bases between. The CDR3 bases are TGTGCCAGCAGTTATGGGGAGACCCAGTACTTC. It translates to CASSYGETQYF.

The rearrangement links TRBV5-6 to TRBJ2-1, with D perhaps matching TRBD2 (6 bases). The CDR3 runs to 17 residues. Between the trimmed V and J ends, which lost 5 bases and 2 bases, there was a span of 20 bases. The V gene's germline CDR1 is SGHDT and CDR2 YYEEEE. The CDR3 protein is CASRATHRDSAYNEQFF. In DNA, the CDR3 is TGTGCCAGCAGAGCAACCCACCGGGACTCAGCCTACAATGAGCAGTTCTTC.

The chain couples TRBV30 to TRBJ1-2; D is undetermined. Trimming cost V 1 base and J 0 bases, with 3 bases left between them. This CDR3 has 12 amino acids. Germline lookup yields CDR1 GTSNPN and CDR2 SVGIG (reference sequence). CDR3: CAWSGSNYGYTF. The CDR3 bases are TGTGCCTGGAGTGGATCTAACTATGGCTACACCTTC.

The chain combines TRBV24-1 with TRBJ1-2, with 7 bases fitting TRBD1. Germline V gives CDR1 KGHDR, CDR2 SFDVKD. The CDR3 runs to 15 residues. With 1 base clipped from V and 3 bases from J, the junction kept 4 bases outside the gene matches. The CDR3 reads CATSDFQGGYYGYTF. The CDR3 nucleotides read TGTGCCACCAGTGATTTTCAGGGGGGATACTATGGCTACACCTTC.

This chain joins TRBV27 and TRBJ2-7; 7 nucleotides match TRBD2. CDR3 length equals 15 residues. V trimming: 6 bases; J trimming: 4 bases; junction bases outside the gene matches: 12. Per the germline V gene, CDR1 is MNHEY and CDR2 is SMNVEV (reference sequence). The CDR3: CASRREGQGGYEQYF. In DNA, the CDR3 is TGTGCCAGCAGACGCGAGGGGCAGGGAGGGTACGAGCAGTACTTC.